This TCR beta chain was observed in a study of T cell responses to AZD1222 COVID-19 vaccine (dated by TCRdb to the early 2020s). About the full investigation: AZD1222 recipients whose second dose came at about 4 weeks and those whose second dose came at about 12 weeks were combined into one group, since spike-specific TCR depth and breadth did not differ between the two schedules. TCR sequencing was performed for some 250 trial participants, of whom around 200 were given two doses of AZD1222 and about 25 were given two doses of MenACWY control vaccine. Trial participants were enrolled into age subgroups of 18-55, 56-69 and 70-plus years, which contained approximately 150, 28 and 58 TCR-sequenced participants, respectively. What the study reported, not specific to this receptor: Only five or six AZD1222 recipients were SARS-CoV-2 seropositive at baseline, limiting conclusions about previously exposed vaccinees. CD4 TCRs associated with the vaccine covered the entire spike protein, and the dominant responses were in regions 160-218 and 743-854. Because no day 14 peak-response samples were available, the repertoires could be characterized only after the peak T cell response. Participants were mostly white British and included more females than males, and it was suggested by the authors that clonal diversity may have been underestimated. The 56-69-year group was small, and its depth increase did not reach significance, likely because of low power. Reportedly, close to half of the unique spike-specific TCRs recognized epitopes lying outside the regions that are mutated in the B.1.351 and B.1.1.7 variants. After two AZD1222 doses, both the breadth and the depth of spike-specific TCRs were significantly higher than at day 0 and than in MenACWY recipients.

Points on this clone: Its binding antigen is unknown. Base quality data are lacking; no much larger clone is found one base away.

The CDR3 regions of human TCRbeta chains were subjected to immunosequencing. In the authors' own workflow: TCRs in the repertoires were compared against a reference library of SARS-CoV-2-specific TCRs that had been generated with the MIRA antigen-specificity platform. Breadth was defined as the fraction of unique TCRs that were SARS-CoV-2-associated. Depth was defined as the fraction of total T cells that were SARS-CoV-2-associated. Using the MIRA data, every spike-specific TCR was mapped to the spike region that the TCR reacted to and assigned to either a CD4 or a CD8 class. Log10-transformed breadth and depth values were compared by one-way ANOVA with Sidak's multiple comparisons tests. TCRdb took over this immuneACCESS table, retaining in-frame rearrangements with V and J assigned. Such tables are incomplete; in checked studies, under half of the missing clones stem from an unresolved V gene, and the remainder is unexplained. V, J and clone size are taken as reported in that table, and D and trimming were inferred from the DNA itself. Present in this sample are around 100,000 clones, 85% to 90% of which were seen just once. About 7.8% of the sample goes to the ten largest clones.

The time point label here, explained by the study, means: baseline before first vaccination. Samples from vaccinated people were obtained from the UK trials COV001 and COV002, which included a single-blind randomized controlled phase 2/3 trial of AZD1222 (ChAdOx1 nCoV-19) in healthy adults. Trial participant PBMC samples were collected at day 0 and day 28 after the second dose for TCRbeta chain sequencing. Trimmed from V: 6 bases; trimmed from J: 9 bases; junction bases lacking a gene match: 4. The germline V gene encodes CDR1 SQVTM and CDR2 ANQGSEA. The CDR3 holds 11 amino acids from the cysteine to the phenylalanine. CDR3 DNA is the only sequence kept; it has 33 bases, read in frame from the first base.

Recombination linked TRBV29-1 to TRBJ2-1; the central 8 bases match TRBD2. This TCR was sampled from an adult in good health. The specimen comprised peripheral blood, sampled on day 0 of AZD1222 vaccination. The CDR3: CSVQLAVEQFF. The base sequence is TGCAGCGTCCAACTAGCGGTTGAGCAGTTCTTC.